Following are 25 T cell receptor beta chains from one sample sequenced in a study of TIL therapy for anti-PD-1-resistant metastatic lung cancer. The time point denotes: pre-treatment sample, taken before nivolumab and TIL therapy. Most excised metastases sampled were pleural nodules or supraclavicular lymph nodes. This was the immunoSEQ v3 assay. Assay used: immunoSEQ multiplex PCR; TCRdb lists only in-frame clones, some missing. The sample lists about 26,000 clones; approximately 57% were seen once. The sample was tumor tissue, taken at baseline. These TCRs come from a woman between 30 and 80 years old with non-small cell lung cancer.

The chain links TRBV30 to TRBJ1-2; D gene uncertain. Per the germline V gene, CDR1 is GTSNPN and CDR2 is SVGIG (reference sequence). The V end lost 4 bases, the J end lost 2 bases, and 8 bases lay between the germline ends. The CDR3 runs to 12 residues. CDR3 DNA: TGTGCCTGGAACCCGTTAAACTATGGCTACACCTTC. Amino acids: CAWNPLNYGYTF.

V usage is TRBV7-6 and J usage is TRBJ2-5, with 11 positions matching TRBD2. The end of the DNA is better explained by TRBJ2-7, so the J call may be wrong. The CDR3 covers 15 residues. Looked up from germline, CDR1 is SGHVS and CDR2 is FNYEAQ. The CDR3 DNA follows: TGTGCCAGCAGCCTGACCGGGACTAGCGGATACGAGCAGTACTTC. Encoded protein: CASSLTGTSGYEQYF.

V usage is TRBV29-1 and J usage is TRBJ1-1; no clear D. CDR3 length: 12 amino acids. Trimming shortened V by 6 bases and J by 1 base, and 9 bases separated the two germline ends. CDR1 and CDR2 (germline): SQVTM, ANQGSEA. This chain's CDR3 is CSVDDWNTEAFF. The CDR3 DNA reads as TGCAGCGTCGACGATTGGAACACTGAAGCTTTCTTT. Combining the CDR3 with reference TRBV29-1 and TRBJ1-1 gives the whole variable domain SAVISQKPSRDICQRGTSLTIQCQVDSQVTMMFWYRQQPGQSLTLIATANQGSEATYESGFVIDKFPISRPNLTFSTLTVSNMSPEDSSIYLCSVDDWNTEAFFGQGTRLTVV.

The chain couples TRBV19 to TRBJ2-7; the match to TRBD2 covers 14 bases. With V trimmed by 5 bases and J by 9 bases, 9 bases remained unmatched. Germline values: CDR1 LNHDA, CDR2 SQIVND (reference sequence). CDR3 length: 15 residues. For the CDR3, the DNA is TGTGCCAGTAGTCCCGGGACTAGCGGGAGTCGGGTGCAGTACTTC. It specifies CASSPGTSGSRVQYF.

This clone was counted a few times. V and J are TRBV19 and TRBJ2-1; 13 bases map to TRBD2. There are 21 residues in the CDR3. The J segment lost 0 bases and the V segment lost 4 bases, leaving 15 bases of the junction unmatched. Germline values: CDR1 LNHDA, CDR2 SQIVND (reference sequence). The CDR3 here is CASSTAPGLAGIRSSYNEQFF. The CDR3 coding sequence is TGTGCCAGTAGTACAGCACCGGGACTAGCGGGAATTAGAAGCTCCTACAATGAGCAGTTCTTC. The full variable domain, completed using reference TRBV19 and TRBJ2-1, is DGGITQSPKYLFRKEGQNVTLSCEQNLNHDAMYWYRQDPGQGLRLIYYSQIVNDFQKGDIAEGYSVSREKKESFPLTVTSAQKNPTAFYLCASSTAPGLAGIRSSYNEQFFGPGTRLTVL.

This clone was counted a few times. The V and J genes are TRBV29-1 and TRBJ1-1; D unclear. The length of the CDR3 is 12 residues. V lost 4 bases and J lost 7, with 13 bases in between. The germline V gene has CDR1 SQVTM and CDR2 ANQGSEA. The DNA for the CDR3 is TGCAGCGTTGCTGCGTCCGCCAATGAAGCTTTCTTT. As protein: CSVAASANEAFF.

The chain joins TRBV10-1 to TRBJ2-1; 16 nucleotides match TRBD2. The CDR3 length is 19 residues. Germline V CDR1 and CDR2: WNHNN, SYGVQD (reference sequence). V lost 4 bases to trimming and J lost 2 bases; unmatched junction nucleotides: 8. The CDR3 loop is CASSAKIGTSGRAYNEQFF. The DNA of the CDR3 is TGCGCCAGCAGTGCTAAAATAGGGACTAGCGGGAGGGCCTACAATGAGCAGTTCTTC.

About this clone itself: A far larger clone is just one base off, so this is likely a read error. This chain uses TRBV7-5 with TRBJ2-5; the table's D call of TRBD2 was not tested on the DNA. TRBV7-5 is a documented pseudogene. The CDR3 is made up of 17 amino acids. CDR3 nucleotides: TGTGTCAGCAGCTCCCGGACTAGCGGCTATGAAGGGGAGACCCAGTACTTC. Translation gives CVSSSRTSGYEGETQYF.

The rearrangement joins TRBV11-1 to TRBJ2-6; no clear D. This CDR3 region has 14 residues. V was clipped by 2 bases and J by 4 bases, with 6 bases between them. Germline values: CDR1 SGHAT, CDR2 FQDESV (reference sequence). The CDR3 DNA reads TGTGCCAGCAGCTTAAGGGCAGGGGCCAACGTCCTGACTTTC. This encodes CASSLRAGANVLTF.

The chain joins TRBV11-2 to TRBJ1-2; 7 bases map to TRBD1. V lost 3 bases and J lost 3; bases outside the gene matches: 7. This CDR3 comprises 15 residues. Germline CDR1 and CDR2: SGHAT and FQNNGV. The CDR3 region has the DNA TGTGCCAGCAGCTTGACCCCCACAGGGGACTATGGCTACACCTTC. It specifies CASSLTPTGDYGYTF.

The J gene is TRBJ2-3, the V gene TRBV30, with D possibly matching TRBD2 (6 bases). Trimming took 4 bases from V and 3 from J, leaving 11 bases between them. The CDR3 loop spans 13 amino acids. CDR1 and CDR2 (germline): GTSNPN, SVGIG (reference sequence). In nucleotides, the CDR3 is TGTGCCTGGAATCCAGGGAGGACAGATACGCAGTATTTT. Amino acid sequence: CAWNPGRTDTQYF.

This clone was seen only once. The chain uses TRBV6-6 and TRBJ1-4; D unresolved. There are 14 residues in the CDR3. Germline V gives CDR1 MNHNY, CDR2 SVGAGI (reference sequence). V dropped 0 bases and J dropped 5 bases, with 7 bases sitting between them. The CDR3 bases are TGTGCCAGCAGTTACTCGAGCGGGAATGAAAAACTGTTTTTT. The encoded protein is CASSYSSGNEKLFF.

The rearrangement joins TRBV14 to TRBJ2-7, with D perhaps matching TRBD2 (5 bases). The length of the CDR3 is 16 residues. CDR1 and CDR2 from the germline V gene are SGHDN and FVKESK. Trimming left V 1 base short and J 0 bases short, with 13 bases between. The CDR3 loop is CASSQGGPGFSYEQYF. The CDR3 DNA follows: TGTGCCAGCAGCCAAGGGGGTCCGGGGTTCTCCTACGAGCAGTACTTC.

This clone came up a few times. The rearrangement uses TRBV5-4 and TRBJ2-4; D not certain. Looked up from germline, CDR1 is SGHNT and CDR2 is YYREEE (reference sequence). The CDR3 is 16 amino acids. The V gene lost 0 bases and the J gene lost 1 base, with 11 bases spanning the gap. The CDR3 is CASSLASERAKNIQYF. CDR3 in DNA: TGTGCCAGCAGCTTGGCCTCAGAGAGGGCCAAAAACATTCAGTACTTC. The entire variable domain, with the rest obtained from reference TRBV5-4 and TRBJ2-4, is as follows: ETGVTQSPTHLIKTRGQQVTLRCSSQSGHNTVSWYQQALGQGPQFIFQYYREEENGRGNFPPRFSGLQFPNYSSELNVNALELDDSALYLCASSLASERAKNIQYFGAGTRLSVL.

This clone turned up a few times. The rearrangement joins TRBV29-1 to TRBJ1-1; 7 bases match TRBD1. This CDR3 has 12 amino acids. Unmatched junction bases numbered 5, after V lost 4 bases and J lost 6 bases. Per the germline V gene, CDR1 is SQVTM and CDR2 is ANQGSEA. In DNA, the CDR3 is TGCAGCGTTGTACAGGGGATCGCTGAAGCTTTCTTT. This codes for CSVVQGIAEAFF.

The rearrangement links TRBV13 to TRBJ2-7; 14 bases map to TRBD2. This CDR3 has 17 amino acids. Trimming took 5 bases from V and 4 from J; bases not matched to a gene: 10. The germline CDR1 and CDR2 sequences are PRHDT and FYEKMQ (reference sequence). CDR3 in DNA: TGTGCCAGCAGCACGTCCCCGGGACTAGCGGGGGAGTACGAGCAGTACTTC. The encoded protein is CASSTSPGLAGEYEQYF.

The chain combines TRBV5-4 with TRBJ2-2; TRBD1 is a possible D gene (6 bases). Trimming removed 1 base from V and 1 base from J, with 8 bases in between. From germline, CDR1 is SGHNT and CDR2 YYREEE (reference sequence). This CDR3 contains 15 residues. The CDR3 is CASSLMTGNTGELFF. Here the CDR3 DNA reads TGTGCCAGCAGCTTGATGACAGGGAACACCGGGGAGCTGTTTTTT.

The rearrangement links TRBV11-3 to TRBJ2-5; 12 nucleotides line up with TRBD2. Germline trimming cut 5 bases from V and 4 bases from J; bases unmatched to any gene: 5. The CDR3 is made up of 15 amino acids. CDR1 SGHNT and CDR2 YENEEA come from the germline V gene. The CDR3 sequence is CASSQTSGRLETQYF. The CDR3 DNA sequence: TGTGCCAGCAGCCAGACTAGCGGGAGACTAGAGACCCAGTACTTC.

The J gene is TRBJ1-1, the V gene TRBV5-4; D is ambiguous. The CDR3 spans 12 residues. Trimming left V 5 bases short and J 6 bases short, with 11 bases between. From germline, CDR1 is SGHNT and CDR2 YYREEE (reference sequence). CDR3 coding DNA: TGTGCCAGCAGTGAACTTGGCGCTGAAGCTTTCTTT. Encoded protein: CASSELGAEAFF.

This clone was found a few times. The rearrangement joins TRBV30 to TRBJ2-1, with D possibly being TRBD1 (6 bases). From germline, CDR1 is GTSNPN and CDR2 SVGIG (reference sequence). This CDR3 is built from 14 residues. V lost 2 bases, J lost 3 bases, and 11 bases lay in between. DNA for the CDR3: TGTGCCTGGAGTCGGACAGACCGCTACAATGAGCAGTTCTTC. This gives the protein CAWSRTDRYNEQFF. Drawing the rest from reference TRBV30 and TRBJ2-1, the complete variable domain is SQTIHQWPATLVQPVGSPLSLECTVEGTSNPNLYWYRQAAGRGLQLLFYSVGIGQISSEVPQNLSASRPQDRQFILSSKKLLLSDSGFYLCAWSRTDRYNEQFFGPGTRLTVL.

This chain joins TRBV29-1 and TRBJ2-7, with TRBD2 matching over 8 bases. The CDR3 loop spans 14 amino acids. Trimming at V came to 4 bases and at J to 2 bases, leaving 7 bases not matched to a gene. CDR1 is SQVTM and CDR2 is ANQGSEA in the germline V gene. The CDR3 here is CSVVQREPAYEQYF. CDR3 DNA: TGCAGCGTTGTTCAGCGGGAGCCAGCCTACGAGCAGTACTTC.

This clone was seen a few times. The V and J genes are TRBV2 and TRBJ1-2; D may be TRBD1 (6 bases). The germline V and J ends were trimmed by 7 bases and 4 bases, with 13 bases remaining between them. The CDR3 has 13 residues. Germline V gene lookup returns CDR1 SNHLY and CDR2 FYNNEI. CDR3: CASKEQGAYGYTF. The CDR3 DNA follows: TGTGCCAGCAAGGAACAGGGCGCCTATGGCTACACCTTC.

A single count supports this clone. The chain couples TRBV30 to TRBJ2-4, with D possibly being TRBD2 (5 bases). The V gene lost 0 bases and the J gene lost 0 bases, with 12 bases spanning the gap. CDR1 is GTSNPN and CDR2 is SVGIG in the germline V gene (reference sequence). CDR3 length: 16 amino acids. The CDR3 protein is CAWSVLGRVAKNIQYF. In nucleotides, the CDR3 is TGTGCCTGGAGTGTACTTGGGCGGGTAGCCAAAAACATTCAGTACTTC.

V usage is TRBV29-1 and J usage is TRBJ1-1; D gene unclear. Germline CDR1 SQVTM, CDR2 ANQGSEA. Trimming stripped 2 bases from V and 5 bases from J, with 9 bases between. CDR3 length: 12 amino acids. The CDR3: CSVETSVTEAFF. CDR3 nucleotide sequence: TGCAGCGTTGAAACCAGTGTTACTGAAGCTTTCTTT.

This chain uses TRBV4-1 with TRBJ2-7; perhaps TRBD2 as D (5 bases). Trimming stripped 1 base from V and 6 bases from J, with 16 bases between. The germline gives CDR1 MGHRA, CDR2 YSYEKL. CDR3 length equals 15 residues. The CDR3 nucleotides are TGCGCCAGCAGCCAAGGGGAGACGGCGGTTCGCGAGCAGTACTTC. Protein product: CASSQGETAVREQYF.